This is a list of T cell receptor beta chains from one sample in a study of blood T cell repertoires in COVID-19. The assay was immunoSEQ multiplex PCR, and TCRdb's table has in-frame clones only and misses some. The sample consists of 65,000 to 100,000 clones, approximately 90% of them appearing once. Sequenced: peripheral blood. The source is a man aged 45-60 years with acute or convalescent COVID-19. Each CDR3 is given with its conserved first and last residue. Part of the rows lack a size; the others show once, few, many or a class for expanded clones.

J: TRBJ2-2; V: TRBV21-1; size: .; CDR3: CASSKFPVNTGELFF
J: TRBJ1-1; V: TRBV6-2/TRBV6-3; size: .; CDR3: CASSYPAGQGMNTEAFF
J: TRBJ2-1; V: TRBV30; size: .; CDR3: CACRGNQIYNEQFF
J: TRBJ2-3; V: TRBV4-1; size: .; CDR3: CASSQDLLAGGLTDTQYF
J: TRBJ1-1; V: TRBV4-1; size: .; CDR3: CASSQFTGANTEAFF
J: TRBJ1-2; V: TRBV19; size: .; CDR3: CASSFKTGSYFGYTF
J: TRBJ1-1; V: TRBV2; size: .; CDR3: CARGQNTEAFF
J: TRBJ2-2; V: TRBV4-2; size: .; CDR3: CASSQDGTYTGELFF
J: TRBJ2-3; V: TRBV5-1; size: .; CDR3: CASSLPTQGSDTQYF
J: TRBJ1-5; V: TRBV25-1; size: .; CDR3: CASSEYYISQPQHF
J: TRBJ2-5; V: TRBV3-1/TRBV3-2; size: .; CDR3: CASSPGRRQGLETQYF
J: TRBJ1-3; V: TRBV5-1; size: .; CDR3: CASSLTTGSSGNTIYF
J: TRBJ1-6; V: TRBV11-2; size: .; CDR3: CASSFGRGNSPLHF
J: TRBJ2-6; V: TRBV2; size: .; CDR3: CASSELVSGANVLTF
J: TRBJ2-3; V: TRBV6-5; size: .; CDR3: CASSMSARGTDTQYF
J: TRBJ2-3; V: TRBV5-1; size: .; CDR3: CASSWGLAGLDTQYF
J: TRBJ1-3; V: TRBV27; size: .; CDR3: CATRALTGPDSGNTIYF
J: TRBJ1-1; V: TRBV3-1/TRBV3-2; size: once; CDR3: CASSPDRAHTEAFF
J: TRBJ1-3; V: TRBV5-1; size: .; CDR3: CASSQGELRNTIYF
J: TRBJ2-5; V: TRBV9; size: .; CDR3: CASSVGGSWAGEETQYF
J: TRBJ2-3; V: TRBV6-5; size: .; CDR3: CASRLDGFHRDTQYF
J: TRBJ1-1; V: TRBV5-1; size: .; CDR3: CASSRRDGELNEAFF
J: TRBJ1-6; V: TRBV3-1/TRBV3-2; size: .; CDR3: CASSRAENSPLHF
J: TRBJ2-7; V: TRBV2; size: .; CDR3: CASTLGQGYEQYF
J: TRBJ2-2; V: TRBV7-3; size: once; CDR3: CASSLRGPAGVNTGELFF
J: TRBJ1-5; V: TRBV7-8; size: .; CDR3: CASSSLDFNQPQHF
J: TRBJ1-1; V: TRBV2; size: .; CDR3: CASSETLNTEAFF
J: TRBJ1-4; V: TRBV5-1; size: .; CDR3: CASSLTEPNEKLFF
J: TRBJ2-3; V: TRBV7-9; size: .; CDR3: CASSNGGAIDTQYF
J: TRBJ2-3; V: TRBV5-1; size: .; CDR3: CASSFGGSTDTQYF
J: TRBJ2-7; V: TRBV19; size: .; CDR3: CASSIGGRGVYEQYF
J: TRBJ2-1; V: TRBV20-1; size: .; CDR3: CSAPPRLEQFF
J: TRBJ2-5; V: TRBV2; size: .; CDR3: CASSRRVAAQETQYF
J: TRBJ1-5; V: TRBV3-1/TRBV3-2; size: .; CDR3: CASSSRGRDQPQHF
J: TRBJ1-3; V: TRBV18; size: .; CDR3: CASSPSPGGADTIYF
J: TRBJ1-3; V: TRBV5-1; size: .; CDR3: CASSLAPDRGNTIYF
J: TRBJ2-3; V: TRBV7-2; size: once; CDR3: CASSLKSSGGATTDTQYF
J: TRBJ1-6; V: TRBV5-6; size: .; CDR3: CASSLAGQGLPLHF
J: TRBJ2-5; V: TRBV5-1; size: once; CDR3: CASSLQAEMETQYF
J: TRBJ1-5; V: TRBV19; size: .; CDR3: CASRGGQGPNQPQHF
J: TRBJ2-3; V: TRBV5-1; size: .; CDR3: CASKRGSGTDTQYF
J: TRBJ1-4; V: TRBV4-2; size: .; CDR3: CASSQDPGGAQGNEKLFF
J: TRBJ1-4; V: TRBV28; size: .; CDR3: CAVGSGSTNEKLFF
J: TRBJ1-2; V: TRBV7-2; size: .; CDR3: CASSLGRGGYTF
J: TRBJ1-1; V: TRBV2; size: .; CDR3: CASSESRQGGVSEAFF
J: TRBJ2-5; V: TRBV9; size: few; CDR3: CASSATGSQETQYF
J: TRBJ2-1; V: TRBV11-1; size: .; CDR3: CASSSDSNEQFF
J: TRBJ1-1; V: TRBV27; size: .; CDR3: CASSLKEGTEAFF
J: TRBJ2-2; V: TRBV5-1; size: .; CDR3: CASSLVASGLDTGELFF